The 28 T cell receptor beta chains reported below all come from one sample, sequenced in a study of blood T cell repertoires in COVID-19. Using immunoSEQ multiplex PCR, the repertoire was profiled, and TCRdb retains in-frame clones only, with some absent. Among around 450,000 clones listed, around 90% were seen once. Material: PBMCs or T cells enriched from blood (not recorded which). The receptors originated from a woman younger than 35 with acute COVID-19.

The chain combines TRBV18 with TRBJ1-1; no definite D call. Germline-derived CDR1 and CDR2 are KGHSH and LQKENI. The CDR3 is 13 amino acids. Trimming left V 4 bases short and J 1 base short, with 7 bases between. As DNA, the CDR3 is TGTGCCAGCTCACTAGTCGGGAACACTGAAGCTTTCTTT. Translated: CASSLVGNTEAFF.

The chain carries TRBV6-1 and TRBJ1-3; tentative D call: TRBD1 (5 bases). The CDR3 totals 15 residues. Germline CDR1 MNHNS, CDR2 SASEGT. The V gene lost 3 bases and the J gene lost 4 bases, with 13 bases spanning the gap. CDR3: CASSENGASGNTIYF. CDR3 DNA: TGTGCCAGCAGTGAGAATGGGGCTTCGGGAAACACCATATATTTT.

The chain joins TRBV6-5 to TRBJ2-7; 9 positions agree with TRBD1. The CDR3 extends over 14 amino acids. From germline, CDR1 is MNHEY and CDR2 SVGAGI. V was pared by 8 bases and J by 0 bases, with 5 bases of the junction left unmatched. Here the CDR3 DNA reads TGTGCCAGCGGCCGGGACAGGGACTCCTACGAGCAGTACTTC. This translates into CASGRDRDSYEQYF.

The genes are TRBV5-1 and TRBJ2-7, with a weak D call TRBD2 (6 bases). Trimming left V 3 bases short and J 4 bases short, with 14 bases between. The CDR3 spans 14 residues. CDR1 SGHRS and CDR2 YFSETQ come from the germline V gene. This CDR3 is CASSWGEEGYEQYF. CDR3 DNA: TGCGCCAGCAGCTGGGGGGAAGAGGGTTACGAGCAGTACTTC.

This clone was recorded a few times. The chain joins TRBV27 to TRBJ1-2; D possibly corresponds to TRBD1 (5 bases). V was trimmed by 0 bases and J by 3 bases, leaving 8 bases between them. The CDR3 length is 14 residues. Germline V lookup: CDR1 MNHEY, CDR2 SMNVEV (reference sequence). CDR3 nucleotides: TGTGCCAGCAGTTTATCCCGACAGTACTATGGCTACACCTTC. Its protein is CASSLSRQYYGYTF.

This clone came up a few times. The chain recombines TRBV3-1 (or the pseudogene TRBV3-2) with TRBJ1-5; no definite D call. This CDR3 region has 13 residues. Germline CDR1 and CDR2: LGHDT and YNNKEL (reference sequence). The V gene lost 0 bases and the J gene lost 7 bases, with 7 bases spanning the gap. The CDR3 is CASSQDTRQPQHF. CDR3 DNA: TGTGCCAGCAGCCAAGATACCCGGCAGCCCCAGCATTTT.

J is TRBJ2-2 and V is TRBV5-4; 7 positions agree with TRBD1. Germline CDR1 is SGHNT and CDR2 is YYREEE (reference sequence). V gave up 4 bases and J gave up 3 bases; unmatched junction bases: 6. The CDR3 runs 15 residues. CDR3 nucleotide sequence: TGTGCCAGCAGCCTGGGACAGTTGTACACCGGGGAGCTGTTTTTT. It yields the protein CASSLGQLYTGELFF.

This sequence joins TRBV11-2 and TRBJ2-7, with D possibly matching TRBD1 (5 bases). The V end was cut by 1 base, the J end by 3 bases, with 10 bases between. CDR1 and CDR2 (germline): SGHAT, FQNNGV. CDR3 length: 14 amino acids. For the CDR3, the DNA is TGTGCCAGCAGCTTAGGGGTGACAGTCTACGAGCAGTACTTC. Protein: CASSLGVTVYEQYF.

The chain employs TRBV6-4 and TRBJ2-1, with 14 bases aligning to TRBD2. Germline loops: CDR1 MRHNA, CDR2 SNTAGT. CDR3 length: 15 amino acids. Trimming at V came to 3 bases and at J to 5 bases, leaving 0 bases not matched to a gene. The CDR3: CASSEGLAGDNEQFF. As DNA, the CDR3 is TGTGCCAGCAGTGAGGGACTAGCGGGGGACAATGAGCAGTTCTTC.

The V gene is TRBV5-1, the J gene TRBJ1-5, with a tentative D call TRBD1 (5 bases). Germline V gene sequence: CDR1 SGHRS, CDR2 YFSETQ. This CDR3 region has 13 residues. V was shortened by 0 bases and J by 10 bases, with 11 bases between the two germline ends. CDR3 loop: CASSLGQLFPQHF. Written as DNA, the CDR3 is TGCGCCAGCAGCTTGGGACAGCTCTTTCCCCAGCATTTT.

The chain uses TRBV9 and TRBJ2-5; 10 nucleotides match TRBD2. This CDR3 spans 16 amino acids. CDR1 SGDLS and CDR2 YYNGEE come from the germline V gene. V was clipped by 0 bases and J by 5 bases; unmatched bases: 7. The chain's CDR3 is CASSVEALAGDETQYF. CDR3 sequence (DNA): TGTGCCAGCAGCGTAGAGGCCCTAGCGGGAGATGAGACCCAGTACTTC.

The CDR3 loop is CSVDQGPYEQYF. The CDR3 nucleotides are TGCAGCGTTGATCAGGGCCCCTACGAGCAGTACTTC. This chain connects TRBV29-1 to TRBJ2-7; D possibly corresponds to TRBD1 (5 bases). V was trimmed by 3 bases and J by 2 bases, leaving 8 bases between them. This CDR3 is built from 12 residues. The germline gives CDR1 SQVTM, CDR2 ANQGSEA.

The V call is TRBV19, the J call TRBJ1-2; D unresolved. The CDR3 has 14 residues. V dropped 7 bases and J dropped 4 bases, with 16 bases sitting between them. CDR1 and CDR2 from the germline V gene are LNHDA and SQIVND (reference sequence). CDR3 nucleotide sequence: TGTGCCAGTACTTATGACACGACTAGCTATGGCTACACCTTC. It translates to CASTYDTTSYGYTF.

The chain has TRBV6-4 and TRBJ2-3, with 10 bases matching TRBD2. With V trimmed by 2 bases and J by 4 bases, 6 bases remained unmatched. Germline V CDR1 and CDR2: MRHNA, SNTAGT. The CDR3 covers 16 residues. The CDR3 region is CASSDGSGGDPDTQYF. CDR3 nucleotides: TGTGCCAGCAGTGACGGGAGCGGGGGGGATCCAGATACGCAGTATTTT.

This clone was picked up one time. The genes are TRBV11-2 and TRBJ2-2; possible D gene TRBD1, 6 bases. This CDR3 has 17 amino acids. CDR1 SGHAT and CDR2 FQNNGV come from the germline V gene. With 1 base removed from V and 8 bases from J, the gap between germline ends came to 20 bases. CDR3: CASSLVSGHTLGGELFF. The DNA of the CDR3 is TGTGCCAGCAGCTTAGTATCGGGACACACCCTTGGGGGGGAGCTGTTTTTT.

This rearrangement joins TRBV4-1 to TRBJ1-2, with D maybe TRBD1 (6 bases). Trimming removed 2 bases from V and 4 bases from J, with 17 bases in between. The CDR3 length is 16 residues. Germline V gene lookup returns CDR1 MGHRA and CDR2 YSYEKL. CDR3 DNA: TGCGCCAGCAGCCAAAGGGGGGAGGGGATCGGCTATGGCTACACCTTC. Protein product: CASSQRGEGIGYGYTF.

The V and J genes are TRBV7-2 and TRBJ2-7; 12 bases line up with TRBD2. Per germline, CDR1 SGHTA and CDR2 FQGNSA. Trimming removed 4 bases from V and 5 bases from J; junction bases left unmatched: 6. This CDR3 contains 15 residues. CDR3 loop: CASSSLAGGPHEQYF. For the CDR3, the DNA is TGTGCCAGCAGCTCCCTAGCGGGAGGGCCCCACGAGCAGTACTTC.

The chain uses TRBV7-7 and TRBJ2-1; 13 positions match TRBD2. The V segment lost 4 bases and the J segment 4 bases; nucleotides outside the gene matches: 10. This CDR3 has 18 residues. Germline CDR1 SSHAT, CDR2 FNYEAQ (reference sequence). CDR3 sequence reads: CASSSGTSGTRRYNEQFF. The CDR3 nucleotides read TGTGCCAGCAGCTCCGGGACTAGCGGGACTCGTAGGTACAATGAGCAGTTCTTC.

The CDR3, as DNA: TGTGCCAGCGGACGGACAGGGCTTAATTCACCCCTCCACTTT. It specifies CASGRTGLNSPLHF. The genes are TRBV9 and TRBJ1-6; 8 positions agree with TRBD1. Germline-derived CDR1 and CDR2 are SGDLS and YYNGEE. The junction had 6 bases not matched to a gene; V was cut back by 7 bases and J by 6 bases. CDR3 length: 14 residues.

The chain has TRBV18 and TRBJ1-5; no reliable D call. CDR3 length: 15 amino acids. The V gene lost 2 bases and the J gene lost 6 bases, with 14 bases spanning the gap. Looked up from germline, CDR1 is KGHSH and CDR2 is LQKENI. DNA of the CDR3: TGTGCCAGCTCACCAACAGCCCTGGGTTCTCAGCCCCAGCATTTT. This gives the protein CASSPTALGSQPQHF.

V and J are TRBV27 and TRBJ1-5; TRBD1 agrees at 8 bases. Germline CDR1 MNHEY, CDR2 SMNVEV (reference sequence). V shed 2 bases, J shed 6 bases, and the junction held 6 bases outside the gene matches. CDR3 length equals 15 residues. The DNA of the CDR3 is TGTGCCAGCAGTTTAGTTAACAGGGGGGGTCAGCCCCAGCATTTT. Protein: CASSLVNRGGQPQHF.

The CDR3 region has the DNA TGTGCCACCAGTGACCCGACAGGGAATCAGCCCCAGCATTTT. It yields the protein CATSDPTGNQPQHF. This chain joins TRBV24-1 and TRBJ1-5, with 7 bases lining up with TRBD1. V dropped 4 bases and J dropped 4; count of bases not matched to a gene: 3. The CDR3 contains 14 residues. Germline V lookup: CDR1 KGHDR, CDR2 SFDVKD.

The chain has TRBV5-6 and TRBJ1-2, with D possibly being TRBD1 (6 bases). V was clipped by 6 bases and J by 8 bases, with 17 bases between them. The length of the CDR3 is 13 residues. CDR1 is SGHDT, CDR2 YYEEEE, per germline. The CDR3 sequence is CASTLTGTGGYTF. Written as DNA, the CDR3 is TGTGCCAGCACCCTGACAGGCACCGGCGGCTACACCTTC.

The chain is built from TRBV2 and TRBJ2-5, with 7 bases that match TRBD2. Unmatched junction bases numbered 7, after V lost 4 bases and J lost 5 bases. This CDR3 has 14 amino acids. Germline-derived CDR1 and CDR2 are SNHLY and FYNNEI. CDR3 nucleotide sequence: TGTGCCAGCAGTGCACTCGTCGGGGGGGAGACCCAGTACTTC. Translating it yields CASSALVGGETQYF.

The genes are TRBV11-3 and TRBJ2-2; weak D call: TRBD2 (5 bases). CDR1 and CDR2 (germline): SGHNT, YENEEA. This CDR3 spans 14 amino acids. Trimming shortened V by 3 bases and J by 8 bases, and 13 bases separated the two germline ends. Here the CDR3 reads CASSLGSRTGELFF. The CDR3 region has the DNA TGTGCCAGCAGCTTGGGTAGCAGGACTGGGGAGCTGTTTTTT.

The CDR3 DNA reads as TGTGCCAGCAGCCAGTTGAGGAGTGAGCAGTTCTTC. Its translation is CASSQLRSEQFF. The chain carries TRBV12-3 or TRBV12-4 and TRBJ2-1; the D is unclear. This CDR3 has 12 amino acids. V lost 6 bases and J 9 bases, leaving 12 bases between the germline ends.

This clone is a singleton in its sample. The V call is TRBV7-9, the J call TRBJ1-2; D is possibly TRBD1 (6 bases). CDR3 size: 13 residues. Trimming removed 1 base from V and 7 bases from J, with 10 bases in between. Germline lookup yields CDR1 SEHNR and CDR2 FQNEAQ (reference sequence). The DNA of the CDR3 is TGTGCCAGCAGCTTAGATTCAGGGGCTGGCTACACCTTC. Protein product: CASSLDSGAGYTF.

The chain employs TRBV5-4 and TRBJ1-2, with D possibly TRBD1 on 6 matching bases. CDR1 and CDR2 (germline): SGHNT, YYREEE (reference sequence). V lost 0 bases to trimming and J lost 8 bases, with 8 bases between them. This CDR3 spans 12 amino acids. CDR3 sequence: CASSLDREGYTF. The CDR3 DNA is TGTGCCAGCAGCTTGGACAGGGAAGGCTACACCTTC.